This is a list of T cell receptor beta chains from one sample in a study of blood T cells in healthy people across ages. Using its own MiXCR run on the 5' RACE reads, TCRdb lists one record per CDR3 protein. This sample has around 990,000 distinct CDR3 sequences, with under 30% found just once. The data were also submitted as part of a second study, on T cells of mothers and their children.

The sequenced sample was blood. The receptors come from a girl aged 2 to 9 in good health. CDR3s include the opening cysteine and the closing phenylalanine or tryptophan. Fields, in order: D gene, clone size, V gene, J gene, CDR3 protein, CDR3 DNA. A D gene is named only where the DNA matches it firmly. Expanded clones are given a class, and other clones once, few, many or no size at all.

TRBD1	NA	TRBV11-2	TRBJ2-5	CASRGQGPSPSGETQYF	TGTGCCAGCAGGGGACAGGGGCCAAGTCCGAGCGGGGAGACCCAGTACTTC
NA	NA	TRBV10-3	TRBJ2-1	CAISPPGNNNRDEQFF	TGTGCCATCAGTCCCCCTGGAAACAATAATAGAGATGAGCAGTTCTTC
NA	few	TRBV28	TRBJ2-7	CASSQGPGDYEQYF	TGTGCCAGCAGTCAGGGCCCAGGGGATTACGAGCAGTACTTC
NA	few	TRBV10-3	TRBJ1-1	CAISGNINTEAFF	TGTGCCATCAGTGGGAACATCAACACTGAAGCTTTCTTT
NA	NA	TRBV5-1	TRBJ1-1	CASSLAGMDEAFF	TGCGCCAGCAGCTTGGCCGGGATGGATGAAGCTTTCTTT
TRBD1	few	TRBV2	TRBJ2-2	CASRGQTNTGELFF	TGTGCCAGCAGGGGACAGACGAACACCGGGGAGCTGTTTTTT
NA	NA	TRBV3-1	TRBJ2-5	CASSPANTFPQETQYF	TGTGCCAGCAGCCCTGCTAACACCTTCCCCCAAGAGACCCAGTACTTC
TRBD1	NA	TRBV5-5	TRBJ2-1	CASSHVVGGQGANEQFF	TGTGCCAGCAGCCACGTAGTAGGGGGACAGGGAGCTAATGAGCAGTTCTTC
TRBD2	few	TRBV7-2	TRBJ2-1	CASSLTGTSLNEQFF	TGTGCCAGCAGTCTTACCGGGACTAGCTTAAATGAGCAGTTCTTC
NA	NA	TRBV28	TRBJ2-7	CAGSTGATYEQYF	TGTGCCGGCTCAACGGGAGCCACCTACGAGCAGTACTTC
NA	NA	TRBV6-5	TRBJ2-5	CASSSPTRSPETQYF	TGTGCCAGCAGTTCACCGACCCGTAGTCCAGAGACCCAGTACTTC
NA	few	TRBV20-1	TRBJ2-5	CSAKPGLAMGQYF	TGCAGTGCTAAACCGGGACTGGCGATGGGGCAGTACTTC
NA	NA	TRBV6-1	TRBJ2-3	CASTQQSRTDTQYF	TGTGCCAGCACCCAACAGAGTCGGACAGATACGCAGTATTTT
NA	many	TRBV3-1	TRBJ2-3	CASSQMGGTDTQYF	TGTGCCAGCAGCCAGATGGGGGGCACAGATACGCAGTATTTT
TRBD2	few	TRBV20-1	TRBJ2-7	CSALVAGLGDSSSYEQYF	TGCAGTGCATTAGTCGCGGGACTAGGAGATTCGAGCTCCTACGAGCAGTACTTC
TRBD1	few	TRBV20-1	TRBJ2-7	CSAAQQTGKYEQYF	TGCAGTGCCGCGCAACAGACAGGGAAGTACGAGCAGTACTTC
NA	NA	TRBV28	TRBJ2-7	CASKGTVEQYF	TGTGCCAGTAAGGGGACCGTCGAGCAGTACTTC
NA	few	TRBV29-1	TRBJ1-1	CSVEDLGPGTEAFF	TGCAGCGTTGAAGATCTAGGGCCTGGCACTGAAGCTTTCTTT
NA	NA	TRBV19	TRBJ2-2	CASSMGSGNTGELFF	TGTGCCAGTAGTATGGGTAGCGGGAACACCGGGGAGCTGTTTTTT
TRBD2	few	TRBV20-1	TRBJ2-1	CSAKGLAGLTSANEQFF	TGCAGTGCGAAGGGACTAGCGGGCCTGACTTCCGCCAATGAGCAGTTCTTC
NA	NA	TRBV20-1	TRBJ2-5	CSAGQTQETQYF	TGCAGTGCCGGACAGACCCAAGAGACCCAGTACTTC
NA	NA	TRBV9	TRBJ1-2	CASSVSPPSTLFNYGYTF	TGTGCCAGCAGCGTTAGCCCCCCCTCTACTCTATTTAACTATGGCTACACCTTC
TRBD1	NA	TRBV7-9	TRBJ2-1	CASSHPPGQGANEQFF	TGTGCCAGCAGCCATCCCCCGGGACAGGGGGCAAATGAGCAGTTCTTC
TRBD1	NA	TRBV3-1	TRBJ2-1	CASSPQQGYNNEQFF	TGTGCCAGCAGCCCCCAACAGGGGTACAACAATGAGCAGTTCTTC
NA	many	TRBV28	TRBJ2-5	CASSYRASGETQYF	TGTGCCAGCAGTTACAGGGCCTCGGGGGAGACCCAGTACTTC
TRBD2	few	TRBV20-1	TRBJ2-1	CSALLAGLVYNEQFF	TGCAGTGCTCTCCTCGCGGGACTAGTATACAATGAGCAGTTCTTC
NA	few	TRBV29-1	TRBJ2-7	CSAFGGYEQYF	TGCAGCGCATTTGGGGGATACGAGCAGTACTTC
TRBD1	NA	TRBV28	TRBJ2-7	CASSSLRGPYHEQYF	TGTGCCAGCAGTTCCTTAAGGGGGCCGTACCACGAGCAGTACTTC
NA	NA	TRBV11-2	TRBJ1-4	CASSFNGGMAEKLFF	TGTGCCAGCAGCTTTAACGGGGGGATGGCTGAAAAACTGTTTTTT
TRBD1	few	TRBV7-9	TRBJ1-1	CASSFPGGITEAFF	TGTGCCAGCAGCTTCCCAGGGGGTATCACTGAAGCTTTCTTT
NA	few	TRBV7-8	TRBJ2-1	CASSRGDWAGPYNEQFF	TGTGCCAGCAGCCGAGGTGATTGGGCGGGACCCTACAATGAGCAGTTCTTC
NA	few	TRBV6-2/TRBV6-3	TRBJ2-7	CASGSGGPTYEQYF	TGTGCCAGCGGTTCAGGTGGGCCAACCTACGAGCAGTACTTC
NA	NA	TRBV4-3	TRBJ1-4	CASSQEGRGKLFF	TGCGCCAGCAGCCAAGAAGGTCGAGGAAAACTGTTTTTT
NA	once	TRBV4-1	TRBJ2-1	CASSQSGVGWNEQFF	TGCGCCAGCAGCCAATCAGGGGTGGGCTGGAATGAGCAGTTCTTC
TRBD1	NA	TRBV9	TRBJ1-2	CASSERTGGSGGYTF	TGTGCCAGCAGCGAACGGACAGGGGGCTCAGGGGGCTACACCTTC
NA	NA	TRBV10-1	TRBJ2-7	CASSESGSYEQYF	TGCGCCAGCAGTGAGTCGGGGAGCTACGAGCAGTACTTC
NA	once	TRBV7-2	TRBJ2-1	CASSLGLASREQFF	TGTGCCAGCAGCTTAGGGCTAGCGAGCAGGGAGCAGTTCTTC
TRBD2	NA	TRBV5-1	TRBJ2-1	CASSLDGGTSPEQFF	TGCGCCAGCAGCTTGGATGGGGGGACTAGCCCTGAGCAGTTCTTC
NA	few	TRBV29-1	TRBJ1-4	CSVEDDREKLFF	TGCAGCGTTGAAGATGATAGAGAAAAACTGTTTTTT
NA	NA	TRBV10-2	TRBJ2-7	CASSFSLGSYEQYF	TGCGCCAGCAGTTTTTCACTCGGTAGCTACGAGCAGTACTTC
NA	once	TRBV6-1	TRBJ2-1	CASSEVSAGFASEQFF	TGTGCCAGCAGTGAAGTGAGCGCAGGGTTCGCCTCGGAGCAGTTCTTC
NA	few	TRBV24-1	TRBJ2-4	CATSDPTLNIQYF	TGTGCCACCAGTGACCCCACGTTAAACATTCAGTACTTC
NA	few	TRBV5-1	TRBJ1-2	CASSFNSPGRANYGYTF	TGCGCCAGCAGCTTCAACTCACCGGGCAGAGCTAACTATGGCTACACCTTC
NA	NA	TRBV6-4	TRBJ2-1	CASSAVLESSNEQFF	TGTGCCAGCAGTGCTGTTTTGGAGAGCTCCAATGAGCAGTTCTTC
NA	few	TRBV24-1	TRBJ1-2	CATSDRGGNYGYTF	TGTGCCACCAGTGACCGGGGCGGAAACTATGGCTACACCTTC
NA	NA	TRBV20-1	TRBJ2-7	CSASPLFGGEQYF	TGCAGTGCTAGCCCGCTTTTTGGTGGCGAGCAGTACTTC
NA	NA	TRBV6-5	TRBJ2-5	CASSYFPGSETQYF	TGTGCCAGCAGTTACTTCCCGGGAAGTGAGACCCAGTACTTC
NA	few	TRBV10-3	TRBJ2-3	CAISEGQGYTDTQYF	TGTGCCATCAGTGAAGGGCAGGGATACACAGATACGCAGTATTTT
NA	once	TRBV29-1	TRBJ2-2	CSAETDFGELFF	TGCAGCGCGGAGACAGATTTCGGGGAGCTGTTTTTT
TRBD2	NA	TRBV6-5	TRBJ2-5	CASSIGGGQETQYF	TGTGCCAGCAGTATCGGCGGGGGCCAAGAGACCCAGTACTTC
TRBD2	NA	TRBV29-1	TRBJ2-5	CSVTEGLAAIKTQYF	TGCAGCGTTACCGAGGGACTAGCGGCTATCAAGACCCAGTACTTC
NA	NA	TRBV4-3	TRBJ2-3	CASSQDLGPQDTQYF	TGCGCCAGCAGCCAAGATCTTGGACCTCAAGATACGCAGTATTTT
NA	few	TRBV7-3	TRBJ2-1	CASSLNAHEQFF	TGTGCCAGCAGCTTAAATGCACATGAGCAGTTCTTC
TRBD1	NA	TRBV20-1	TRBJ2-7	CSAARRGQTYEQYF	TGCAGTGCCGCGCGCAGGGGGCAGACCTACGAGCAGTACTTC